This T cell receptor beta chain was captured by sequencing in a study of T cell responses to AZD1222 COVID-19 vaccine. Notes on the study in general: Targeting of unmutated variant regions was reportedly seen in nearly half of spike-specific TCRs. Clonal diversity was possibly underestimated, and white British individuals and females predominated among donors. Vaccination with two AZD1222 doses was followed by a rise in Spike-specific TCR breadth and depth. Seropositivity was recorded at baseline in only a handful of AZD1222 recipients.

To note about this clone: Its antigen is not known.

The data were produced by immunoSEQ multiplex PCR, yet TCRdb's version contains in-frame clones alone and is incomplete. The sample consists of fewer than 110,000 clones, around nine tenths of them appearing once. Sample: peripheral blood, taken on day 0 of AZD1222 vaccination. The TCR comes from an adult in good health.

CDR3 bases: TGTGCCAGCAGAAGAGGGGGTTCCTACGAGCAGTACTTC. As protein: CASRRGGSYEQYF. The genes are TRBV7-2 and TRBJ2-7, with a tentative D call TRBD1 (6 bases). Germline assignment: CDR1 SGHTA and CDR2 FQGNSA. Trimming removed 6 bases at V and 1 base at J, with 10 bases between. The CDR3 spans 13 residues.